The 8 T cell receptor beta chains reported below all come from one sample, sequenced in a study of PD-1 blockade in mismatch repair-deficient tumors. Generated by immunoSEQ multiplex PCR, the TCRdb table keeps only in-frame clones and is missing some. Of approximately 100,000 clones in the sample, 82% are singletons; the top ten hold about 6.3%. The sequenced sample was peripheral blood, obtained roughly eight months after starting pembrolizumab. All receptors come from an adult with mismatch repair-deficient cancer.

The chain recombines TRBV28 with TRBJ1-5; 7 bases align to TRBD1. Trimming took 6 bases from V and 5 from J; bases not matched to a gene: 7. This CDR3 has 14 residues. Germline V CDR1 and CDR2: MDHEN, SYDVKM. The CDR3 DNA reads as TGTGCCAGCAGCCAGACAGGGTCCGATCAGCCCCAGCATTTT. This translates into CASSQTGSDQPQHF. Looking up the rest from reference TRBV28 and TRBJ1-5 gives the full variable domain: DVKVTQSSRYLVKRTGEKVFLECVQDMDHENMFWYRQDPGLGLRLIYFSYDVKMKEKGDIPEGYSVSREKKERFSLILESASTNQTSMYLCASSQTGSDQPQHFGDGTRLSIL.

The V call is TRBV6-1, the J call TRBJ2-4; no reliable D call. The V end lost 4 bases, the J end lost 8 bases, and 15 bases lay between the germline ends. The CDR3 runs to 14 residues. CDR1 is MNHNS and CDR2 is SASEGT in the germline V gene. CDR3 coding DNA: TGTGCCAGCAGTGGGTTTAGAACTGAGGACATTCAGTACTTC. Translating it yields CASSGFRTEDIQYF.

This chain connects TRBV14 to TRBJ1-4, with a tentative D call TRBD1 (6 bases). V dropped 3 bases and J dropped 8 bases, with 19 bases sitting between them. CDR1 is SGHDN, CDR2 FVKESK, per germline. The length of the CDR3 is 16 residues. For the CDR3, the DNA is TGTGCCAGCAGCCAGGCTTATACAGGGCAAAGCGAAAAACTGTTTTTT. Amino acid sequence: CASSQAYTGQSEKLFF. The full variable domain, with the rest looked up from reference TRBV14 and TRBJ1-4, is EAGVTQFPSHSVIEKGQTVTLRCDPISGHDNLYWYRRVMGKEIKFLLHFVKESKQDESGMPNNRFLAERTGGTYSTLKVQPAELEDSGVYFCASSQAYTGQSEKLFFGSGTQLSVL.

The rearrangement uses TRBV29-1 and TRBJ2-4; D is unclear. V was clipped by 3 bases and J by 8 bases, with 14 bases between them. Germline loops: CDR1 SQVTM, CDR2 ANQGSEA. This CDR3 is 13 amino acids long. The CDR3 sequence: CSVDSLRTDIQYF. The CDR3 bases are TGCAGCGTTGACAGCCTAAGGACGGACATTCAGTACTTC. The whole variable domain, remainder taken from reference TRBV29-1 and TRBJ2-4, is SAVISQKPSRDICQRGTSLTIQCQVDSQVTMMFWYRQQPGQSLTLIATANQGSEATYESGFVIDKFPISRPNLTFSTLTVSNMSPEDSSIYLCSVDSLRTDIQYFGAGTRLSVL.

This clone was detected once. V is TRBV30 and J is TRBJ2-3; the D is unclear. Germline V gene sequence: CDR1 GTSNPN, CDR2 SVGIG (reference sequence). The CDR3 contains 13 residues. With 0 bases removed from V and 2 bases from J, the gap between germline ends came to 6 bases. The CDR3, as DNA: TGTGCCTGGAGTGTACATTCCACAGATACGCAGTATTTT. Residues: CAWSVHSTDTQYF.

By its share, this clone is medium-sized. This sample also contains other DNA sequences that code for the same CDR3. V is TRBV7-9 and J is TRBJ2-7, with D tentatively TRBD2 (5 bases). The CDR3 extends over 12 amino acids. Trimming cost V 6 bases and J 3 bases, with 9 bases left between them. CDR1 and CDR2 from the germline V gene are SEHNR and FQNEAQ (reference sequence). CDR3 DNA: TGTGCCAGCAGTTCAGACTACTACGAGCAGTACTTC. This encodes CASSSDYYEQYF.

This clone has only one observation. The chain has TRBV7-6 and TRBJ2-7, with D hard to call. V was clipped by 5 bases and J by 4 bases, with 12 bases between them. Germline V gene lookup returns CDR1 SGHVS and CDR2 FNYEAQ. The CDR3 runs 13 residues. The CDR3 loop is CASSPRLRYEQYF. The CDR3 DNA reads as TGTGCCAGCAGCCCGCGACTGAGATACGAGCAGTACTTC.

This chain joins TRBV9 and TRBJ2-5; D call uncertain. CDR3 length: 13 residues. V lost 5 bases to trimming and J lost 2 bases, with 10 bases between them. CDR1 and CDR2 from the germline V gene are SGDLS and YYNGEE. This CDR3 reads CASSTDIQETQYF. CDR3 DNA sequence: TGTGCCAGCAGTACCGACATACAAGAGACCCAGTACTTC. The whole variable domain, filled in from reference TRBV9 and TRBJ2-5, reads DSGVTQTPKHLITATGQRVTLRCSPRSGDLSVYWYQQSLDQGLQFLIQYYNGEERAKGNILERFSAQQFPDLHSELNLSSLELGDSALYFCASSTDIQETQYFGPGTRLLVL.